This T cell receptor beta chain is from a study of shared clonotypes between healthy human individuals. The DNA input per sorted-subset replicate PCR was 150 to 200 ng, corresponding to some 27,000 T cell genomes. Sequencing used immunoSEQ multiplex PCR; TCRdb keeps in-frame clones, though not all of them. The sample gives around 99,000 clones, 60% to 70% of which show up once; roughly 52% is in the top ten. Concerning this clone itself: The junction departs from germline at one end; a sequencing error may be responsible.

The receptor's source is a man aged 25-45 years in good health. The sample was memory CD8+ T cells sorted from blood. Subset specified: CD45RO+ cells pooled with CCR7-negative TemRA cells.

The CDR3 loop is CASSIVSVSNEQYF. The CDR3 coding sequence is TGTGCCAGTAGTATTGTGAGCGTCTCCAACGAGCAGTACTTC. This chain links TRBV19 with TRBJ2-7; D unclear. The CDR3 is 14 residues long. CDR1 and CDR2 from the germline V gene are LNHDA and SQIVND (reference sequence). Full variable domain (outside the CDR3, taken from reference TRBV19 and TRBJ2-7): DGGITQSPKYLFRKEGQNVTLSCEQNLNHDAMYWYRQDPGQGLRLIYYSQIVNDFQKGDIAEGYSVSREKKESFPLTVTSAQKNPTAFYLCASSIVSVSNEQYFGPGTRLTVT.